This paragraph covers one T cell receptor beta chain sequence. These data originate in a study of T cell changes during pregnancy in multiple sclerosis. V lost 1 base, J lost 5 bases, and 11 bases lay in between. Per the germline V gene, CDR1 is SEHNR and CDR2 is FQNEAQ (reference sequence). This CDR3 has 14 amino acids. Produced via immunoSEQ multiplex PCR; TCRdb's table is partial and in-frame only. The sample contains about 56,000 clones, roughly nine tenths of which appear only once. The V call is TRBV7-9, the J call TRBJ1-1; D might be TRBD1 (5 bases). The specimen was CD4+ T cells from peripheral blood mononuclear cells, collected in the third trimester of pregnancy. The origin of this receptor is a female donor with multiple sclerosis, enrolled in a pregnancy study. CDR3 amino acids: CASSLVGGETEAFF. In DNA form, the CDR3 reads TGTGCCAGCAGCTTAGTGGGGGGGGAAACTGAAGCTTTCTTT. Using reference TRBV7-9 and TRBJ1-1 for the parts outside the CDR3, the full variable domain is DTGVSQNPRHKITKRGQNVTFRCDPISEHNRLYWYRQTLGQGPEFLTYFQNEAQLEKSRLLSDRFSAERPKGSFSTLEIQRTEQGDSAMYLCASSLVGGETEAFFGQGTRLTVV.